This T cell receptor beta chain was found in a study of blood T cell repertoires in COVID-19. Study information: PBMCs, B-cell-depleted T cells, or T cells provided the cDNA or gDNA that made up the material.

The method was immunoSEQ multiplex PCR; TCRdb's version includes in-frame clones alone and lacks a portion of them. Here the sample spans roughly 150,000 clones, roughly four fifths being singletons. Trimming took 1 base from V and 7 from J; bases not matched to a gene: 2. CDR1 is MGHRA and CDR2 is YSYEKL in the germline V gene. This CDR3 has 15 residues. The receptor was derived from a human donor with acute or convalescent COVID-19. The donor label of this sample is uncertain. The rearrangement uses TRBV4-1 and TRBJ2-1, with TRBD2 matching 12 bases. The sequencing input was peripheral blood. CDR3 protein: CASSQASGGGNEQFF. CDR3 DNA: TGCGCCAGCAGCCAAGCTAGCGGGGGGGGAAATGAGCAGTTCTTC.